This T cell receptor beta chain comes out of a study of molecular identifiers for immune sequencing clone quantification (dated by TCRdb to the late 2010s). In terms of the full investigation: In a replicate experiment, RNA from 20,000 or 100,000 naive CD8 T cells was split into five aliquots, four of which were sequenced. CD8 T cells were used in a methods study to benchmark molecular-identifier clustering-based TCR repertoire sequencing (MIDCIRS) and TCR RNA copy counting.

The germline V gene encodes CDR1 MDHEN and CDR2 SYDVKM. V loses 3 bases of germline sequence and J loses 0 bases, and the interval between the two ends is 17 bases. Its CDR3 holds 17 amino acids, cysteine through phenylalanine. CDR3 DNA is the only sequence kept; it has 51 bases, read in frame from the first base. Libraries of naive CD8 T cells were built from anywhere between about 17,000 and 1,000,000 sorted cells, with 10%, 30% or 50% of the purified RNA used. Naive CD8 T cells, defined as CD8+CD4-CCR7+CD45RA+, were FACS-sorted into RLT Plus buffer on a BD FACSAria II. Detection sensitivity was tested by spiking Jurkat RNA equal to ten TCR copies' worth into samples containing about 19,000-1,000,000 naive CD8 T cells. Enrichment of CD8 T cells was performed with RosetteSep CD8+ T Cell Enrichment Cocktail and Ficoll-Paque, after which ACK red cell lysis was carried out. Libraries were made using PCR. The instrument was a NextSeq 500. Bulk TCR libraries were made following a previously described method, with the TCR primers given in Table S5. Purification of total RNA was performed with the Qiagen AllPrep DNA/RNA kit. Before analysis, reads from multiple sequencing runs of the same library were pooled. Turning to the authors' computational methods: Reads were retained only if their TCR constant sequence matched exactly, and those retained reads were trimmed to 150 nt and grouped according to their 12-nt molecular barcodes. Reads inside each barcode group were sub-clustered using a 15% Levenshtein threshold, and a quality-weighted consensus sequence was constructed for each RNA molecule. Non-functional sequences were filtered out, along with any lower-count sequence sitting one edit away from another sequence. Barcode sub-clusters with fewer than 20% of the maximum read count were removed, based on fitting two negative binomial distributions. The public reads were reanalyzed by TCRdb: fastp trimming at Q25, MiXCR alignment, in-frame beta chains only. Each entry merges the rows of one CDR3 protein and shows their most common DNA and genes. What appears here as the V and J calls and clone size reflects TCRdb's work, not the paper's. The sample includes over 550,000 distinct CDR3 sequences, with 25% observed a single time. About 0.81% of the sample rests with the top ten.

What the work shows at the level of the full study, not this receptor alone: When barcode sub-clustering was omitted, TCR diversity was inflated by chimeric consensus sequences, with chimeras reaching as high as 47%. The naive libraries included spiked-in Jurkat TCR RNA (about ten copies' worth), and this Jurkat TCR RNA is not part of the donor repertoire. Clones above 20 RNA copies held over 97% of molecules in CMV-specific effector cells but under 1% in naive cells. Modeling estimated roughly 3 recovered TCR RNA copies per cell, compared with about ten by digital PCR, which implies about 30% capture efficiency. Spiked-in Jurkat TCR RNA equal to a single cell's worth was reported to be detectable even within 1,100,000 naive CD8 T cells. Highly expanded clone sizes could be underestimated because identical TCR molecules may share a barcode.

This clonotype has at least ten counts. What this receptor recognizes is not known. Per-base quality was not reported, and no clone a single base away is much larger than it. This chain joins TRBV28 to TRBJ1-1, and the D gene may be TRBD1, 6 bases matching. The source is a human donor in good health. Some libraries in this study had Jurkat cell RNA spiked in. The source material was naive CD8+ T cells from blood, with Jurkat cell RNA spiked in. The cell subset or site tag for this specimen amounts to: FACS-sorted CD8+CD4-CCR7+CD45RA+ naive T cells. The CDR3 protein is CASSFMPQGELNTEAFF. The bases are TGTGCCAGCAGTTTTATGCCACAGGGAGAGTTGAACACTGAAGCTTTCTTT.